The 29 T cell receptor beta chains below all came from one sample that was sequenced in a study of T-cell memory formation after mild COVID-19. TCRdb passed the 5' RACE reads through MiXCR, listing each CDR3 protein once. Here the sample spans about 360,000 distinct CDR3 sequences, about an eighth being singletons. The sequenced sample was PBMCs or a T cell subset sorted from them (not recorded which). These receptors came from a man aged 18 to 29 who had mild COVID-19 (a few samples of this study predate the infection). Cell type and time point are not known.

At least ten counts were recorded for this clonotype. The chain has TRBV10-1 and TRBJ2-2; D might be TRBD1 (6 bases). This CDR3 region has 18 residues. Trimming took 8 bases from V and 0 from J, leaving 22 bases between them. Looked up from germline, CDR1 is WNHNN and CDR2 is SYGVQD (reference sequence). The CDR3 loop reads CASARDTFYHPNTGELFF. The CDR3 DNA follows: TGCGCCAGCGCCCGGGACACCTTCTACCACCCGAACACCGGGGAGCTGTTTTTT.

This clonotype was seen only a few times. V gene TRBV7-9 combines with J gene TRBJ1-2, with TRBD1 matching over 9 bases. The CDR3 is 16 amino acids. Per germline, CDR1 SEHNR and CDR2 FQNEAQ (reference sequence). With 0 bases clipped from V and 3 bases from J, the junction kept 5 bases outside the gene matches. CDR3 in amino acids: CASSLADRDRDYGYTF. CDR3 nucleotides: TGTGCCAGCAGCTTAGCGGACCGGGACAGGGACTATGGCTACACCTTC.

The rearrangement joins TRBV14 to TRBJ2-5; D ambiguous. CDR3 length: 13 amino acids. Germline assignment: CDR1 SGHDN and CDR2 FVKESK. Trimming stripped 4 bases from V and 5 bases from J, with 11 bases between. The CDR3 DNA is TGTGCCAGCAGCCGGGAAATGCTGGAGACCCAGTACTTC. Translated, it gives CASSREMLETQYF.

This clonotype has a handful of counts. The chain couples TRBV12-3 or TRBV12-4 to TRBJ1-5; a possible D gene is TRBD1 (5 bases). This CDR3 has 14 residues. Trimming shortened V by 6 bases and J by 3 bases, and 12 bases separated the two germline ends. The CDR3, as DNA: TGTGCCAGCAGCCACAGGACGTACAATCAGCCCCAGCATTTT. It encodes CASSHRTYNQPQHF.

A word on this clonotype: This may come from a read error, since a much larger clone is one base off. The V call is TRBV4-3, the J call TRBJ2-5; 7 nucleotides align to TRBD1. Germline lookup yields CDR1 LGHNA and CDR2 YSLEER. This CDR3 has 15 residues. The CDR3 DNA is TGCGCCAGCAGACAAGATTTCAGGGGGCAAGAGACCCAGTACTTC. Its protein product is CASRQDFRGQETQYF.

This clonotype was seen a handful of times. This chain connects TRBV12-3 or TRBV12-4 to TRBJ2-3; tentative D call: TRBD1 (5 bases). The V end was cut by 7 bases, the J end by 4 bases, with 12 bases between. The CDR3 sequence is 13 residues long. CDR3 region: CASNRVGPDTQYF. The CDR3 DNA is TGTGCCAGCAATAGAGTGGGGCCAGATACGCAGTATTTT.

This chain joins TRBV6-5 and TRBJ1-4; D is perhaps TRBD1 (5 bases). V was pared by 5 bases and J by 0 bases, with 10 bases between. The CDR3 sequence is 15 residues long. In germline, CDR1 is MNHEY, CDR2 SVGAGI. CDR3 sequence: CASSLQAATNEKLFF. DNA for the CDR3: TGTGCCAGCAGTCTACAGGCCGCAACTAATGAAAAACTGTTTTTT.

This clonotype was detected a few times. The CDR3 DNA follows: TGTGCCAGCAGCGTAGTTGGATTCGCATCAGATGAGCAGTTCTTC. Its protein product is CASSVVGFASDEQFF. This chain links TRBV9 with TRBJ2-1; no definite D call. Germline V gene sequence: CDR1 SGDLS, CDR2 YYNGEE. The CDR3 has 15 amino acids. V gave up 0 bases and J gave up 8 bases, with 15 bases separating them.

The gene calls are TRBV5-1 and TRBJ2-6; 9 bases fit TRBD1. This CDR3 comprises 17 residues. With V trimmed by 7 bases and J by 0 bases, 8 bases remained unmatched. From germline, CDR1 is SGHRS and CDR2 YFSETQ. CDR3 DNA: TGCGCCAGCGCCTCCGGGACAGGGAGCTCTGGGGCCAACGTCCTGACTTTC. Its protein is CASASGTGSSGANVLTF.

The CDR3 loop is CASSFGGTGNTIYF. The CDR3 nucleotides read TGTGCCAGCAGCTTCGGGGGAACTGGAAACACCATATATTTT. This sequence joins TRBV7-2 and TRBJ1-3; a possible D gene is TRBD1 (5 bases). The CDR3 totals 14 residues. Trimming stripped 3 bases from V and 2 bases from J, with 8 bases between. Germline V gene lookup returns CDR1 SGHTA and CDR2 FQGNSA.

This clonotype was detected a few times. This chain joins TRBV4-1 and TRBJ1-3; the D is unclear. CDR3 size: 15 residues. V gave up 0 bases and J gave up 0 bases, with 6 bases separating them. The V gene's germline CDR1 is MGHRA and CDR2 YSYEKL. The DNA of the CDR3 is TGCGCCAGCAGCCAAGACTACAGCTCTGGAAACACCATATATTTT. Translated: CASSQDYSSGNTIYF.

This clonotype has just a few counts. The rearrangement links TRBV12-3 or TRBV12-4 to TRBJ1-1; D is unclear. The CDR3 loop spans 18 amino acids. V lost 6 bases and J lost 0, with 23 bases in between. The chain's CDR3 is CASSPQVRGVDMNTEAFF. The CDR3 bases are TGTGCCAGCAGCCCCCAGGTTCGGGGAGTCGACATGAACACTGAAGCTTTCTTT.

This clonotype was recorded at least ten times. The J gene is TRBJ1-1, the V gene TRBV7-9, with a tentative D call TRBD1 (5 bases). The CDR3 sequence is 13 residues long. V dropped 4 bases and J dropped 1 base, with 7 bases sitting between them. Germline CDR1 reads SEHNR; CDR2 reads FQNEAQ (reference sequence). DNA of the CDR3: TGTGCCAGCAGCTGGGGGGGGAACACTGAAGCTTTCTTT. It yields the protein CASSWGGNTEAFF.

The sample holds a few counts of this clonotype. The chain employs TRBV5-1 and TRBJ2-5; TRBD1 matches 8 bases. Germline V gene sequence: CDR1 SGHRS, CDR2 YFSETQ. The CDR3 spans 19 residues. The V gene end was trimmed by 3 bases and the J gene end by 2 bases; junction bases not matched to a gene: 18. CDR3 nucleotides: TGCGCCAGCAGCTCAAGAGTCCCGGGACAGGTCGGGGGTCAAGAGACCCAGTACTTC. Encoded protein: CASSSRVPGQVGGQETQYF.

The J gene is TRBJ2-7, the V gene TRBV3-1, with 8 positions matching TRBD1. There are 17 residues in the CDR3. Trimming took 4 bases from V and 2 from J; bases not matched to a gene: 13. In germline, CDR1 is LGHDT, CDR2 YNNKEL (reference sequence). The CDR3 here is CASSLAIGRGPTYEQYV. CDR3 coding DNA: TGTGCCAGCAGCCTAGCTATTGGCAGGGGGCCCACCTACGAGCAGTACGTC.

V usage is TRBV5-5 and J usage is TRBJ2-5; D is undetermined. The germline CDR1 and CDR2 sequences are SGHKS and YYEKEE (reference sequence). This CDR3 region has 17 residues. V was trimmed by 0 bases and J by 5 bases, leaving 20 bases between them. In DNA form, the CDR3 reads TGTGCCAGCAGCTTGGGGTGGCACAGCCCCATCGGGGAGACCCAGTACTTC. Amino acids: CASSLGWHSPIGETQYF.

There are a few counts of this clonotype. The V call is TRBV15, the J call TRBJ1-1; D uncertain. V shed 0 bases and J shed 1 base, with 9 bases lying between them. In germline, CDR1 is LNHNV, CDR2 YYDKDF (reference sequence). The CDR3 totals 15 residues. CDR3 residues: CATSRDRAGNTEAFF. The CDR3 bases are TGTGCCACCAGCAGAGATAGGGCGGGGAACACTGAAGCTTTCTTT.

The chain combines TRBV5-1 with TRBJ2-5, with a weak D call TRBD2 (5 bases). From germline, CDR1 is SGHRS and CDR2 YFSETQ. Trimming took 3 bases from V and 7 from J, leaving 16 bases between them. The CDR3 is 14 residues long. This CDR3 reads CASSSRIGVGTQYF. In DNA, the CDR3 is TGCGCCAGCAGCTCGAGAATCGGGGTAGGGACCCAGTACTTC.

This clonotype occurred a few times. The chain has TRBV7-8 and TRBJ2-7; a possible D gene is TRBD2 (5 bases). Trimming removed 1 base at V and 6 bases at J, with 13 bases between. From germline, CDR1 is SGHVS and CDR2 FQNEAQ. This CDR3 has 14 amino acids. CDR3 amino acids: CASSLEEAYGEQYV. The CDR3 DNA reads TGTGCCAGCAGCTTAGAGGAGGCATACGGCGAGCAGTACGTC.

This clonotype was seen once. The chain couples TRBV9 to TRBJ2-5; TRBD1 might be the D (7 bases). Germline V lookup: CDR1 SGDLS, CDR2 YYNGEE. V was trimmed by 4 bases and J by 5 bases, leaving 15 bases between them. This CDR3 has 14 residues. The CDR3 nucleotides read TGTGCCAGCAGCATTTTGGCAGGGGGGGAGACCCAGTACTTC. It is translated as CASSILAGGETQYF. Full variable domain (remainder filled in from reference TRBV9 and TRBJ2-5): DSGVTQTPKHLITATGQRVTLRCSPRSGDLSVYWYQQSLDQGLQFLIQYYNGEERAKGNILERFSAQQFPDLHSELNLSSLELGDSALYFCASSILAGGETQYFGPGTRLLVL.

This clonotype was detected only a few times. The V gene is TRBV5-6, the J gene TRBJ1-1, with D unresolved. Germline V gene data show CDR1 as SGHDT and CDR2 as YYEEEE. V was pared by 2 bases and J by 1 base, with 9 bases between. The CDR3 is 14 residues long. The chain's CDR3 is CASSFVVSNTEAFF. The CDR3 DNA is TGTGCCAGCAGCTTTGTGGTCTCGAACACTGAAGCTTTCTTT.

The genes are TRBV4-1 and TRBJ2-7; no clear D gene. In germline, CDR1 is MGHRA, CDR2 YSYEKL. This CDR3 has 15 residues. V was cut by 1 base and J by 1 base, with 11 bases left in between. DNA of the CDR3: TGCGCCAGCAGCCAAGGGCCTGGGGTATCCTACGAGCAGTACGTC. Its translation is CASSQGPGVSYEQYV.

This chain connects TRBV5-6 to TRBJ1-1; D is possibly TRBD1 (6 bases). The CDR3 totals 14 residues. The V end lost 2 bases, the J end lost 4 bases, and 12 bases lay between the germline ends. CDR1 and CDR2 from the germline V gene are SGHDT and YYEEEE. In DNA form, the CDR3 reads TGTGCCAGCAGCTTATGGGGGCCCGGCACTGAAGCTTTCTTT. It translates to CASSLWGPGTEAFF.

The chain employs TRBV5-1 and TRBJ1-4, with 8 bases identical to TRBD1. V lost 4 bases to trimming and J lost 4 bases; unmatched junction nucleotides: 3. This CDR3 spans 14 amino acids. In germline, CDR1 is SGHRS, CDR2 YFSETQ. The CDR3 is CASSQGAGNEKLFF. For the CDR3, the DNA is TGCGCCAGCAGCCAGGGGGCCGGTAATGAAAAACTGTTTTTT.

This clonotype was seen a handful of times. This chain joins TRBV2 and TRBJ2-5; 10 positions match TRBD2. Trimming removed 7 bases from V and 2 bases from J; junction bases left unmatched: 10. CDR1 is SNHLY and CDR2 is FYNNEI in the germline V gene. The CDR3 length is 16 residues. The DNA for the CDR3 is TGTGCCAGCACCGGGTTTACTAGCGGGGAACAAGAGACCCAGTACTTC. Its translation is CASTGFTSGEQETQYF.

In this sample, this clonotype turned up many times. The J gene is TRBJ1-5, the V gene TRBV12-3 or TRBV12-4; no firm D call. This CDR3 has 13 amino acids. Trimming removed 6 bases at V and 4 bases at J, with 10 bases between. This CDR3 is CASSSVGNQPQHF. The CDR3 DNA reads TGTGCCAGCAGCTCCGTTGGAAATCAGCCCCAGCATTTT.

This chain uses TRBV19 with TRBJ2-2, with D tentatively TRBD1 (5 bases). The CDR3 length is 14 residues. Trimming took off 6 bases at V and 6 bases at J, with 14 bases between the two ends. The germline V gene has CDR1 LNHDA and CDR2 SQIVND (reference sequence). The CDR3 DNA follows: TGTGCCAGTAGACAGGCTCCCAGGTCCGGGGAGCTGTTTTTT. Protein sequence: CASRQAPRSGELFF.

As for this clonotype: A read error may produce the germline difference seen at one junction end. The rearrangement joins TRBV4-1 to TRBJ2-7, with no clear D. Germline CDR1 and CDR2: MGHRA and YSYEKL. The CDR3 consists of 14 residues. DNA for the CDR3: TGCGCCAGCAGTCCATCCCCCTACTCCTACGAGCAGTGCTTC. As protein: CASSPSPYSYEQCF.

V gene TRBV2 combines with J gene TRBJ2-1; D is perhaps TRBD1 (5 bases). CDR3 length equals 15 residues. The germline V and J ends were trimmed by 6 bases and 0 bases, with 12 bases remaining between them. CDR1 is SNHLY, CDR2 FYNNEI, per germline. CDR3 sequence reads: CASRKTDSSYNEQFF. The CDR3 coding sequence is TGTGCCAGCAGAAAAACAGACAGCTCCTACAATGAGCAGTTCTTC.